This T cell receptor beta chain derives from a study of CD4 T cells in relation to SARS-CoV-2 and coronaviruses. Data came from immunoSEQ multiplex PCR; TCRdb stores just in-frame clones and leaves some out. The sample contains 20,000 to 25,000 clones, around 80% of which appear only once. Before the COVID-19 pandemic, during about 2011-2019, CD4+ T cells were taken from unexposed donors. Isolation of CD4+ T cells took place after less than 11 days in culture. Testing used SARS-CoV-2 S/N and four cold-coronavirus spikes on unexposed-donor CD4+ T cells, cells permitting. Trimming removed 3 bases from V and 6 bases from J, with 11 bases in between. The CDR3 has 14 residues. The V gene's germline CDR1 is SGHTA and CDR2 FQGTGA. Comments on this clone: The antigen is undetermined.

This clonotype originated in a human donor in good health. The chain uses TRBV7-3 and TRBJ2-2, with a tentative D call TRBD1 (6 bases). Sequencing input: CD4+ T cells from PBMCs, cultured in vitro. CDR3 region: CASSFSGDAGELFF. CDR3 sequence (DNA): TGTGCCAGCAGCTTTTCAGGGGATGCCGGGGAGCTGTTTTTT.